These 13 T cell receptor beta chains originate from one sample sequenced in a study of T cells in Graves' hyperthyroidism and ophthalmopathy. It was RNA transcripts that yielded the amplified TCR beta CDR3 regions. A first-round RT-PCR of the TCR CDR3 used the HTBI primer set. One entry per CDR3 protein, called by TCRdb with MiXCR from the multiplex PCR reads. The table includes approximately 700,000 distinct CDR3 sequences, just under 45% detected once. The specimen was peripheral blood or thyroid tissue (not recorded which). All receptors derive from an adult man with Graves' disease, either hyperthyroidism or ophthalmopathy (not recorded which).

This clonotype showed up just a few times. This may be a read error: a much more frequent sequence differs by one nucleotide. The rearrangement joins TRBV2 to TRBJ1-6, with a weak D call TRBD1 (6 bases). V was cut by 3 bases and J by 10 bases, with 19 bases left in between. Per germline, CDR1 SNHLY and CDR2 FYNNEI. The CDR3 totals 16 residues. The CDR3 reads CASSEGAYGDGSPLHF. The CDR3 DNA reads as TGTGCCAGCAGTGAGGGGGCCTACGGCGATGGGTCACCCCTCCACTTT.

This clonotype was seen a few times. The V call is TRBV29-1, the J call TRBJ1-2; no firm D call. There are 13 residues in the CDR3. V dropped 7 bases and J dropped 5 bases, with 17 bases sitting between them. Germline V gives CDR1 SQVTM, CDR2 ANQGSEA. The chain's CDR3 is CSAKGRYLYGYTF. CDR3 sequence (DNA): TGCAGCGCTAAAGGACGGTACTTATATGGCTACACCTTC.

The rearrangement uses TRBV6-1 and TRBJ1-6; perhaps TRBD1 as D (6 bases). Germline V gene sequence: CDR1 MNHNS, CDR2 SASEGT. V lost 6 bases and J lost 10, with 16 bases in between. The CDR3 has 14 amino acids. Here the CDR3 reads CASSRGGQGSPLHF. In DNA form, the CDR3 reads TGTGCCAGCAGCCGAGGGGGACAAGGATCACCCCTCCACTTT.

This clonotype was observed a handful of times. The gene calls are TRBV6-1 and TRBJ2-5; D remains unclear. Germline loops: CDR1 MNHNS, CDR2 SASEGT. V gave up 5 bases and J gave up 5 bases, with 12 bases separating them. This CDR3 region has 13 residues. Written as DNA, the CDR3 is TGTGCCAGCAGTCCTACGGGTCCCGAGACCCAGTACTTC. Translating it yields CASSPTGPETQYF.

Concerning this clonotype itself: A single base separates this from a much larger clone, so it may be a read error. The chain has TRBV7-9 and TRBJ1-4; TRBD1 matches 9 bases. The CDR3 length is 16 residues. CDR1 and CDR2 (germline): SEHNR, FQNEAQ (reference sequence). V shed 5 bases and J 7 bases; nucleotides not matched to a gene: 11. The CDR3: CASSRRPGTGLEKLFF. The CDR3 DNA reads TGTGCCAGCAGCCGCCGTCCCGGGACAGGGCTTGAAAAACTGTTTTTT.

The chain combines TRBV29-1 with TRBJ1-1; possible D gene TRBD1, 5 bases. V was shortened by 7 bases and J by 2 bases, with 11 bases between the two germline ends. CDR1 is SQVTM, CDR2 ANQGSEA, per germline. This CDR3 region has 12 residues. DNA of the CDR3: TGCAGCGCACAGGACCCCAACACTGAAGCTTTCTTT. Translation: CSAQDPNTEAFF.

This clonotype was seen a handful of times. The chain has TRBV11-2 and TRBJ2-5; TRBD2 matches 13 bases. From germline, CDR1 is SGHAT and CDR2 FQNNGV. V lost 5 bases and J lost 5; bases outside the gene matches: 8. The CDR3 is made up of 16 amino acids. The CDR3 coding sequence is TGTGCCAGCAGCGAGCGGACTAGCGGGAGCCGGGAGACCCAGTACTTC. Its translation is CASSERTSGSRETQYF.

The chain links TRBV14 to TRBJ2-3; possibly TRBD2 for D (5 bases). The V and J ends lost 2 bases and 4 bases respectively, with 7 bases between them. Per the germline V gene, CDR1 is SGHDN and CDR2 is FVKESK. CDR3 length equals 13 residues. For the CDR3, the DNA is TGTGCCAGCAGCCAATCGGAGGCAGATACGCAGTATTTT. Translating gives CASSQSEADTQYF.

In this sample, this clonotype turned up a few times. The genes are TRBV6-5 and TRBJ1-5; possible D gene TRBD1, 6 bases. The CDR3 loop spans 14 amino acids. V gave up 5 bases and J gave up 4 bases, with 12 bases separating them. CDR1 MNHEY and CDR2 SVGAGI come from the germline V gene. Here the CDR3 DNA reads TGTGCCAGCAGTCCGACAGGAGAGAATCAGCCCCAGCATTTT. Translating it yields CASSPTGENQPQHF.

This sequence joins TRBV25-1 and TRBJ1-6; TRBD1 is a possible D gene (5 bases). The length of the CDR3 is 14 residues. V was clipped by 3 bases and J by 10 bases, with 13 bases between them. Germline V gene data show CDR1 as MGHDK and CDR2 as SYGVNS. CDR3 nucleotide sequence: TGTGCCAGCAGTGAGGCAGGGTGGGGATCACCCCTCCACTTT. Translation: CASSEAGWGSPLHF. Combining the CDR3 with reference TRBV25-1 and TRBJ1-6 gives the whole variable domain EADIYQTPRYLVIGTGKKITLECSQTMGHDKMYWYQQDPGMELHLIHYSYGVNSTEKGDLSSESTVSRIRTEHFPLTLESARPSHTSQYLCASSEAGWGSPLHFGNGTRLTVT.

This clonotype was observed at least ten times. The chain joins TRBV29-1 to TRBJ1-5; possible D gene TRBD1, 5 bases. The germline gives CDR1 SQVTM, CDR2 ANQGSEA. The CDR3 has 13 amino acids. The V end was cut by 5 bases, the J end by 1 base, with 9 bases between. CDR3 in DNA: TGCAGCGTTAGCAGGGACAGCAATCAGCCCCAGCATTTT. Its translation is CSVSRDSNQPQHF.

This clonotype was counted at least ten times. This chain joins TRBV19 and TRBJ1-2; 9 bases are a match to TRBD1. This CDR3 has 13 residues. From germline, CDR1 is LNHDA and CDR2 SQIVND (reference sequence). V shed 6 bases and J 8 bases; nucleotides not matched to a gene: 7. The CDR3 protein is CASRNTGGHGYTF. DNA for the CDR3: TGTGCCAGTAGAAACACAGGGGGCCACGGCTACACCTTC.

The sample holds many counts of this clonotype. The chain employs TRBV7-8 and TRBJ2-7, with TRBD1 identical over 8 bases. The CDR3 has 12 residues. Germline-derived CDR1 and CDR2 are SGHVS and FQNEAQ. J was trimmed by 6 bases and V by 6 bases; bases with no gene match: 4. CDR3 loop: CASRKQGGEQYF. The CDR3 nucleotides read TGTGCCAGCAGAAAACAGGGGGGCGAGCAGTACTTC.